What follows are 22 T cell receptor beta chains derived from one specimen sequenced in a study of T cells in Graves' hyperthyroidism and ophthalmopathy. RNA transcripts gave rise to amplified TCR beta CDR3 regions. First-round RT-PCR with HTBI primers amplified the TCR CDR3 region. TCRdb re-called the multiplex PCR reads with MiXCR, one entry per CDR3 protein. The data contain hundreds of thousands of distinct CDR3 sequences, roughly 15% of them singletons. The sequencing sample was made of blood. Every receptor here comes from a woman in her fifties or sixties with Graves' ophthalmopathy.

A remark on this clonotype: A much larger clone differs by one base, so this may be a read error. The gene calls are TRBV27 and TRBJ2-2, with D possibly being TRBD1 (5 bases). Germline V lookup: CDR1 MNHEY, CDR2 SMNVEV (reference sequence). CDR3 length equals 14 residues. The V end was cut by 3 bases, the J end by 5 bases, with 10 bases between. CDR3: CASSFSGWTGELFF. In DNA form, the CDR3 reads TGTGCCAGCAGTTTTTCAGGGTGGACCGGGGAGCTGTTTTTT.

This clonotype was detected many times. The CDR3 region is CSAIGSGSSYEQYF. Here the CDR3 DNA reads TGCAGTGCTATTGGTAGCGGGAGCTCCTACGAGCAGTACTTC. V is TRBV20-1 and J is TRBJ2-7; TRBD2 aligns across 9 bases. This CDR3 contains 14 residues. Per the germline V gene, CDR1 is DFQATT and CDR2 is SNEGSKA (reference sequence). The J segment lost 0 bases and the V segment lost 4 bases, leaving 4 bases of the junction unmatched.

This clonotype showed up just a few times. V is TRBV27 and J is TRBJ2-3, with D perhaps matching TRBD1 or TRBD2 (6 bases each). Germline-derived CDR1 and CDR2 are MNHEY and SMNVEV (reference sequence). Trimming cost V 7 bases and J 0 bases, with 14 bases left between them. There are 15 residues in the CDR3. The CDR3 DNA reads TGTGCCAGCACCAGAAGGGGGGCTAGCACAGATACGCAGTATTTT. Residues: CASTRRGASTDTQYF.

This clonotype was seen many times. One junction end does not reproduce the germline sequence, and a read error may be involved. The chain combines TRBV12-3 or TRBV12-4 with TRBJ2-7; D could derive from TRBD1 or TRBD2 (5 bases each). CDR3 length: 15 amino acids. The CDR3, as DNA: TGTGCCAGCAGCTTAGTTACCGGGACGCTCTACGAGCAGTACTTC. It is translated as CASSLVTGTLYEQYF.

This clonotype was detected only a few times. CDR3 coding DNA: TGTGCCAGCAACCCGACAGGGGGCTCTTCACCCCTCCACTTT. Protein: CASNPTGGSSPLHF. The V and J genes are TRBV7-2 and TRBJ1-6, with 10 bases matching TRBD1. CDR3 length: 14 amino acids. V was clipped by 7 bases and J by 9 bases; unmatched bases: 6. Germline lookup yields CDR1 SGHTA and CDR2 FQGNSA.

This clonotype was observed at least ten times. The V gene is TRBV12-3 or TRBV12-4, the J gene TRBJ1-5; TRBD1 might be the D (6 bases). V was cut by 0 bases and J by 1 base, with 7 bases left in between. This CDR3 is 15 amino acids long. The CDR3 reads CASSLAGQSNQPQHF. CDR3 bases: TGTGCCAGCAGTTTAGCTGGACAGAGCAATCAGCCCCAGCATTTT.

This clonotype was observed a handful of times. CDR3 sequence: CASSQQRWRDQETQYF. The CDR3 DNA follows: TGTGCCAGCAGCCAACAACGTTGGCGGGATCAAGAGACCCAGTACTTC. J is TRBJ2-5 and V is TRBV14, with D perhaps TRBD2 (6 bases). This CDR3 spans 16 amino acids. The V gene's germline CDR1 is SGHDN and CDR2 FVKESK. The V and J ends lost 2 bases and 2 bases respectively, with 15 bases between them.

This clonotype was observed many times. The J gene is TRBJ2-4, the V gene TRBV20-1; D not certain. This CDR3 has 15 residues. Germline CDR1 reads DFQATT; CDR2 reads SNEGSKA (reference sequence). V was shortened by 5 bases and J by 0 bases, with 14 bases between the two germline ends. The CDR3 loop reads CSAPRLVLAKNIQYF. The CDR3 bases are TGCAGTGCTCCTAGACTCGTGCTAGCCAAAAACATTCAGTACTTC.

J is TRBJ1-5 and V is TRBV28; D remains unclear. CDR3 length: 14 amino acids. Trimming took 1 base from V and 4 from J, leaving 8 bases between them. Germline-derived CDR1 and CDR2 are MDHEN and SYDVKM. The CDR3 region has the DNA TGTGCCAGCAGTTTATACGGGGAAAATCAGCCCCAGCATTTT. This codes for CASSLYGENQPQHF. Variable domain in full (rest from reference TRBV28 and TRBJ1-5): DVKVTQSSRYLVKRTGEKVFLECVQDMDHENMFWYRQDPGLGLRLIYFSYDVKMKEKGDIPEGYSVSREKKERFSLILESASTNQTSMYLCASSLYGENQPQHFGDGTRLSIL.

The chain links TRBV5-4 to TRBJ2-3, with D perhaps matching TRBD1 (5 bases). Between the trimmed V and J ends, which lost 4 bases and 2 bases, there was a span of 17 bases. There are 16 residues in the CDR3. Germline V gene data show CDR1 as SGHNT and CDR2 as YYREEE (reference sequence). The CDR3 is CASSQDSWAYTDTQYF. The CDR3 bases are TGTGCCAGCAGCCAAGACAGTTGGGCCTACACAGATACGCAGTATTTT.

This clonotype was seen repeatedly, ten times or more. The rearrangement joins TRBV28 to TRBJ2-3, with D possibly matching TRBD2 (6 bases). This CDR3 is 16 amino acids long. Germline CDR1 reads MDHEN; CDR2 reads SYDVKM. V shed 4 bases and J shed 0 bases, with 14 bases lying between them. In DNA, the CDR3 is TGTGCCAGCAGTTCCCCGCGGGAAGGAAGCACAGATACGCAGTATTTT. Translating it yields CASSSPREGSTDTQYF.

A note on this clonotype: Given a much more abundant clone one base away, this may be a read error. The V and J genes are TRBV28 and TRBJ2-5; tentatively, D is TRBD1 (5 bases). The V gene's germline CDR1 is MDHEN and CDR2 SYDVKM. The CDR3 spans 14 residues. CDR3 DNA: TGTGCCGGCAGTTCCGACAGTTATCAAGAGACCCAGTACTTC. It encodes CAGSSDSYQETQYF.

At least ten counts were recorded for this clonotype. The chain joins TRBV7-9 to TRBJ1-1; D unclear. Trimming left V 3 bases short and J 3 bases short, with 8 bases between. The CDR3 extends over 13 amino acids. Germline-derived CDR1 and CDR2 are SEHNR and FQNEAQ (reference sequence). The DNA for the CDR3 is TGTGCCAGCAGCTTTACACGGGACACTGAAGCTTTCTTT. As protein: CASSFTRDTEAFF.

This clonotype appeared many times. The chain links TRBV19 to TRBJ1-1, with 8 bases that match TRBD1. Germline assignment: CDR1 LNHDA and CDR2 SQIVND (reference sequence). The CDR3 runs to 16 residues. V lost 4 bases to trimming and J lost 1 base; unmatched junction nucleotides: 8. In DNA, the CDR3 is TGTGCCAGTAGTACCTTCCGACAGGGGACGAACACTGAAGCTTTCTTT. It is translated as CASSTFRQGTNTEAFF.

This clonotype was detected a few times. This chain uses TRBV19 with TRBJ1-5; 10 nucleotides match TRBD1. The germline V gene has CDR1 LNHDA and CDR2 SQIVND (reference sequence). The CDR3 spans 18 residues. The junction had 12 bases not matched to a gene; V was cut back by 4 bases and J by 3 bases. CDR3 sequence reads: CASSTTPGTGALNQPQHF. CDR3 coding DNA: TGTGCCAGTAGTACCACCCCTGGGACAGGGGCGCTCAATCAGCCCCAGCATTTT.

The chain links TRBV19 to TRBJ1-2, with TRBD1 matching 9 bases. The trim removed 3 bases at V and 4 bases at J, leaving 0 bases unmatched. The CDR3 is 13 residues long. Per germline, CDR1 LNHDA and CDR2 SQIVND (reference sequence). CDR3 DNA: TGTGCCAGTAGTATGGACAGGGGCTATGGCTACACCTTC. Protein: CASSMDRGYGYTF. Full variable domain (rest looked up from reference TRBV19 and TRBJ1-2): DGGITQSPKYLFRKEGQNVTLSCEQNLNHDAMYWYRQDPGQGLRLIYYSQIVNDFQKGDIAEGYSVSREKKESFPLTVTSAQKNPTAFYLCASSMDRGYGYTFGSGTRLTVV.

This clonotype was seen many times. This chain joins TRBV18 and TRBJ2-1; 14 bases match TRBD2. Per germline, CDR1 KGHSH and CDR2 LQKENI. The V and J ends lost 4 bases and 3 bases, in that order; junction bases with no gene match: 5. This CDR3 spans 17 amino acids. CDR3 DNA sequence: TGTGCCAGCTCACTAAAGACTAGCGGGAGGGGCTACAATGAGCAGTTCTTC. It codes for CASSLKTSGRGYNEQFF.

This rearrangement joins TRBV20-1 to TRBJ2-2; 8 bases match TRBD1. V shed 6 bases, J shed 6 bases, and the junction held 9 bases outside the gene matches. Germline CDR1 reads DFQATT; CDR2 reads SNEGSKA (reference sequence). There are 14 residues in the CDR3. The CDR3 region has the DNA TGCAGTGCAGGACAGGGTATGGTGGCCGGGGAGCTGTTTTTT. Translation gives CSAGQGMVAGELFF.

This rearrangement joins TRBV7-2 to TRBJ2-6; possible D gene TRBD1, 7 bases. V lost 2 bases, J lost 3 bases, and 14 bases lay in between. Germline loops: CDR1 SGHTA, CDR2 FQGNSA. The CDR3 runs to 17 residues. CDR3 sequence: CASSLKTGTYGANVLTF. DNA for the CDR3: TGTGCCAGCAGCTTAAAGACAGGGACTTATGGGGCCAACGTCCTGACTTTC.

This clonotype was recorded many times. V gene TRBV15 combines with J gene TRBJ1-1, with 9 bases aligning to TRBD1. The CDR3 totals 15 residues. The germline gives CDR1 LNHNV, CDR2 YYDKDF (reference sequence). V trimming: 1 base; J trimming: 6 bases; junction bases outside the gene matches: 6. In nucleotides, the CDR3 is TGTGCCACCAGCAGAGCTACAGGGGGCGGCTCTGAAGCTTTCTTT. Translation gives CATSRATGGGSEAFF.

Many counts were recorded for this clonotype. The chain carries TRBV19 and TRBJ2-7; 7 positions match TRBD1. The CDR3 runs to 18 residues. V lost 5 bases to trimming and J lost 2 bases; unmatched junction nucleotides: 18. Germline values: CDR1 LNHDA, CDR2 SQIVND (reference sequence). CDR3 DNA sequence: TGTGCCAGTAGTTTTCGACACCGGACAGGAAGTAGGACCTACGAGCAGTACTTC. Its translation is CASSFRHRTGSRTYEQYF.

V usage is TRBV14 and J usage is TRBJ2-1; D ambiguous. The CDR3 has 14 residues. The germline gives CDR1 SGHDN, CDR2 FVKESK. Trimming took off 0 bases at V and 8 bases at J, with 11 bases between the two ends. CDR3 in amino acids: CASSQDVGSYEQFF. The DNA for the CDR3 is TGTGCCAGCAGCCAAGACGTAGGCAGTTATGAGCAGTTCTTC.